These 10 T cell receptor beta chains were sequenced from one sample in a study of T cells in tuberculosis. Measured with immunoSEQ multiplex PCR; TCRdb has only the in-frame clones, and not every one. Altogether roughly 30,000 clones are present, 91% being singletons, with the ten largest covering 2.2%. Sequences were obtained from PBMCs. These receptors originate from a donor under 30 with latent tuberculosis or without tuberculosis infection.

This chain links TRBV27 with TRBJ1-6; tentative D call: TRBD1 (5 bases). V shed 1 base and J shed 14 bases, with 15 bases lying between them. This CDR3 region has 14 residues. Germline V CDR1 and CDR2: MNHEY, SMNVEV (reference sequence). CDR3 sequence reads: CASSLWAFKGTLHF. The CDR3 bases are TGTGCCAGCAGTTTATGGGCATTTAAGGGGACCCTCCACTTT.

The chain recombines TRBV6-5 with TRBJ2-7; 7 bases are a match to TRBD2. Looked up from germline, CDR1 is MNHEY and CDR2 is SVGAGI. There are 15 residues in the CDR3. After removal of 4 bases from V and 2 bases from J, the junction contained 8 bases not matched to a gene. This CDR3 is CASSSGGSLTYEQYF. The DNA for the CDR3 is TGTGCCAGCAGTTCTGGCGGGAGCCTCACCTACGAGCAGTACTTC.

This chain joins TRBV11-3 and TRBJ2-2, with TRBD1 identical over 9 bases. The CDR3 covers 15 residues. V gave up 5 bases and J gave up 4 bases; unmatched junction bases: 5. Per the germline V gene, CDR1 is SGHNT and CDR2 is YENEEA. The DNA of the CDR3 is TGTGCCAGCAGCCAGACAGGGGGATTCACCGGGGAGCTGTTTTTT. Translation gives CASSQTGGFTGELFF.

This chain uses TRBV27 with TRBJ1-2; D unclear. This CDR3 spans 15 amino acids. Trimming removed 4 bases at V and 4 bases at J, with 16 bases between. CDR1 MNHEY and CDR2 SMNVEV come from the germline V gene (reference sequence). CDR3: CASSSTAGLFYGYTF. The CDR3 DNA is TGTGCCAGCAGTTCTACCGCAGGACTCTTCTATGGCTACACCTTC.

The chain recombines TRBV6-6 with TRBJ2-7; maybe TRBD2 (5 bases). Trimming removed 1 base at V and 7 bases at J, with 14 bases between. The germline V gene has CDR1 MNHNY and CDR2 SVGAGI (reference sequence). There are 14 residues in the CDR3. CDR3 nucleotides: TGTGCCAGCAGTTACTTAGTGGGAGCGGTGGAGCAGTACTTC. Translating gives CASSYLVGAVEQYF.

J is TRBJ1-3 and V is TRBV7-9; D may be TRBD1 (5 bases). Germline values: CDR1 SEHNR, CDR2 FQNEAQ (reference sequence). The V end lost 3 bases, the J end lost 1 base, and 10 bases lay between the germline ends. This CDR3 contains 15 residues. The CDR3 here is CASSFGGASGNTIYF. The DNA for the CDR3 is TGTGCCAGCAGCTTTGGAGGGGCATCTGGAAACACCATATATTTT.

CDR3 loop: CASSYDSIKPQHF. CDR3 bases: TGTGCCAGCAGTTATGACAGCATCAAGCCCCAGCATTTT. The gene calls are TRBV6-5 and TRBJ1-5, with TRBD1 as a possible D gene (5 bases). V gave up 3 bases and J gave up 8 bases, with 11 bases separating them. Germline V lookup: CDR1 MNHEY, CDR2 SVGAGI. The CDR3 consists of 13 residues.

This chain joins TRBV18 and TRBJ1-3; a weak D match, TRBD1 (6 bases). Trimming took off 3 bases at V and 1 base at J, with 19 bases between the two ends. The CDR3 consists of 18 residues. Germline V gives CDR1 KGHSH, CDR2 LQKENI. The CDR3 nucleotides are TGTGCCAGCTCACCTAGGAGCGTCAGGGGATTTTCTGGAAACACCATATATTTT. Protein sequence: CASSPRSVRGFSGNTIYF.

This chain connects TRBV4-3 to TRBJ1-2, with TRBD1 identical over 11 bases. The germline V gene has CDR1 LGHNA and CDR2 YSLEER. With 4 bases clipped from V and 8 bases from J, the junction kept 15 bases outside the gene matches. The CDR3 spans 17 residues. The CDR3 bases are TGCGCCAGCAGCCCGACCTCTCACGGACAGGGGGCAGGGGGCTACACCTTC. Amino acid sequence: CASSPTSHGQGAGGYTF.

This chain connects TRBV19 to TRBJ2-6, with a possible D match to TRBD2 (5 bases). CDR1 is LNHDA, CDR2 SQIVND, per germline (reference sequence). V dropped 5 bases and J dropped 5 bases, with 13 bases sitting between them. The CDR3 length is 15 residues. The CDR3 DNA reads as TGTGCCAGTAGTGCTACCGGGGTCTGGGCCAACGTCCTGACTTTC. It yields the protein CASSATGVWANVLTF.